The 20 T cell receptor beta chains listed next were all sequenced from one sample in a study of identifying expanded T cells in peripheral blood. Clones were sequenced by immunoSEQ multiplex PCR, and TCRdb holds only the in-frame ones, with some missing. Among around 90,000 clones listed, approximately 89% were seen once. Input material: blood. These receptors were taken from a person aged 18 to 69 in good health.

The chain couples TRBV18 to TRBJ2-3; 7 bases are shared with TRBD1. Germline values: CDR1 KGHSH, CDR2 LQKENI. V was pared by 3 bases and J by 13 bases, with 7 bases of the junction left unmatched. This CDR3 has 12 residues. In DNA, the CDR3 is TGTGCCAGCTCACCGGAAAACAGGGGAGAGTATTTT. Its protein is CASSPENRGEYF.

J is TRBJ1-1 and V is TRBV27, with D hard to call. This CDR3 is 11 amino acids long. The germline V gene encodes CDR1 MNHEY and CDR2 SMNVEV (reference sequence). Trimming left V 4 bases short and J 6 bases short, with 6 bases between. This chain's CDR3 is CASSYGAEAFF. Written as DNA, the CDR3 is TGTGCCAGCAGTTATGGAGCTGAAGCTTTCTTT.

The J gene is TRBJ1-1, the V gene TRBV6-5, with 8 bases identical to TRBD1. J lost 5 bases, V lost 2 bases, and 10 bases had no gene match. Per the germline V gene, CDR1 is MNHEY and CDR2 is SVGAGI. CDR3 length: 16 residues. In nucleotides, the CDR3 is TGTGCCAGCAGTTACGGGCCAGGGGGCGAGGGTACTGAAGCTTTCTTT. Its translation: CASSYGPGGEGTEAFF.

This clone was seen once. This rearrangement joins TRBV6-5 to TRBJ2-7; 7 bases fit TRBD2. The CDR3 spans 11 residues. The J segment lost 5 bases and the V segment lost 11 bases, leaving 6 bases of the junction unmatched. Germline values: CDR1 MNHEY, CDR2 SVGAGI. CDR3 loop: CAGGRGDEQYF. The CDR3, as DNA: TGTGCCGGGGGACGGGGGGACGAGCAGTACTTC.

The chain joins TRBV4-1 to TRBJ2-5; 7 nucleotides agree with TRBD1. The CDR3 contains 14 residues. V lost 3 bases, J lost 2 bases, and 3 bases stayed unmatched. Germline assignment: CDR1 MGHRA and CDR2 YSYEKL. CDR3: CASSQAQGQETQYF. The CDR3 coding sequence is TGCGCCAGCAGCCAGGCACAGGGGCAAGAGACCCAGTACTTC.

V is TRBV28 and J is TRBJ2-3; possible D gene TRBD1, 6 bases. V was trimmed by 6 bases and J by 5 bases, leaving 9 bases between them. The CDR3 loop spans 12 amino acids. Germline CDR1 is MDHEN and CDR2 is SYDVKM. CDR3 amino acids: CASSSQGDTQYF. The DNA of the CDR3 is TGTGCCAGCAGCTCACAGGGAGATACGCAGTATTTT.

The CDR3 loop reads CASSLRDNTEAFF. In DNA form, the CDR3 reads TGTGCCAGCTCATTAAGAGATAACACTGAAGCTTTCTTT. The chain is built from TRBV18 and TRBJ1-1; D gene unclear. Germline V gives CDR1 KGHSH, CDR2 LQKENI. This CDR3 spans 13 amino acids. V gave up 5 bases and J gave up 2 bases, with 9 bases separating them.

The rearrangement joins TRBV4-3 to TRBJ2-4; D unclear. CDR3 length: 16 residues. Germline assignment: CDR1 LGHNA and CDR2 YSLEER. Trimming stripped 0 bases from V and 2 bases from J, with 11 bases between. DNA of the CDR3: TGCGCCAGCAGCCAAGATATGGGTGGGACCAAAAACATTCAGTACTTC. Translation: CASSQDMGGTKNIQYF.

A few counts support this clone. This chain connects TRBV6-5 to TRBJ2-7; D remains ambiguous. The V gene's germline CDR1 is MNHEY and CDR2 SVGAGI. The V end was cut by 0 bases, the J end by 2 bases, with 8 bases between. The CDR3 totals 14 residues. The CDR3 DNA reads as TGTGCCAGCAGTTACTCGGGCGGTACCTACGAGCAGTACTTC. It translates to CASSYSGGTYEQYF.

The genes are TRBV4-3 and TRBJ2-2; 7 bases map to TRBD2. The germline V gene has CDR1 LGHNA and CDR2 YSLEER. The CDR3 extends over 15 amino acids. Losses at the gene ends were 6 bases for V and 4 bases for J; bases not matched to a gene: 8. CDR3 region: CASRGSVAGTGELFF. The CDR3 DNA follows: TGCGCCAGCAGAGGTTCGGTAGCGGGCACCGGGGAGCTGTTTTTT.

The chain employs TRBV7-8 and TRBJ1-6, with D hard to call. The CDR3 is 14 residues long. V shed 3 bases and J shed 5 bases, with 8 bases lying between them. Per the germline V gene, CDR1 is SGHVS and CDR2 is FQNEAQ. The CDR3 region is CASSFASNNSPLHF. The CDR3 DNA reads TGTGCCAGCAGCTTTGCCAGTAATAATTCACCCCTCCACTTT.

CDR3 region: CASSSQAPGQGFTDTQYF. The CDR3 bases are TGCGCCAGCAGCTCCCAAGCCCCGGGACAGGGCTTCACAGATACGCAGTATTTT. V is TRBV4-3 and J is TRBJ2-3, with 9 bases lining up with TRBD1. After removal of 5 bases from V and 2 bases from J, the junction contained 14 bases not matched to a gene. Per the germline V gene, CDR1 is LGHNA and CDR2 is YSLEER. This CDR3 contains 18 residues.

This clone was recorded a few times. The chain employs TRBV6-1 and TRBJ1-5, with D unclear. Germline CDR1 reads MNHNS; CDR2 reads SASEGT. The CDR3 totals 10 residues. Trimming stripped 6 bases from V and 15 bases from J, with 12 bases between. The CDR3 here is CASSRIDPHF. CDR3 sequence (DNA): TGTGCCAGCAGCAGGATCGACCCGCATTTT.

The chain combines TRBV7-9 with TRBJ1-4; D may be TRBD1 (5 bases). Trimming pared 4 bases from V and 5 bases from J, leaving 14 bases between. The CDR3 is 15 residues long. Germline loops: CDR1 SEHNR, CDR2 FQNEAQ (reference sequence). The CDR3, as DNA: TGTGCCAGCAGCTCCATACAGGATATAAATGAAAAACTGTTTTTT. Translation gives CASSSIQDINEKLFF.

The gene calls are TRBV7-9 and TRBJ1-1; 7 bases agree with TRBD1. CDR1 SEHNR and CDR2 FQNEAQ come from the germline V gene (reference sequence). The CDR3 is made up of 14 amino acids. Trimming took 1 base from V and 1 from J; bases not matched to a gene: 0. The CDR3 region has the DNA TGTGCCAGCAGCTTAGGACAGGGGAACACTGAAGCTTTCTTT. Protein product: CASSLGQGNTEAFF.

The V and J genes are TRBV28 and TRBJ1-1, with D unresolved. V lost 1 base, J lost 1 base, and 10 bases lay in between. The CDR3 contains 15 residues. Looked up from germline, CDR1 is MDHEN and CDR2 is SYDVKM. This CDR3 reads CASSLSDKPNTEAFF. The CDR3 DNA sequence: TGTGCCAGCAGTTTATCTGACAAACCGAACACTGAAGCTTTCTTT.

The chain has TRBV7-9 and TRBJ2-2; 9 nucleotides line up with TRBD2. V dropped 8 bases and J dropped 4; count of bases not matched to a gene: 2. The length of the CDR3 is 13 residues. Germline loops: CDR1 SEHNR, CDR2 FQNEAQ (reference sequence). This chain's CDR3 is CASEAGGTGELFF. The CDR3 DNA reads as TGTGCCAGCGAAGCGGGGGGCACCGGGGAGCTGTTTTTT. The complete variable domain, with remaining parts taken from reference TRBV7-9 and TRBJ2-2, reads DTGVSQNPRHKITKRGQNVTFRCDPISEHNRLYWYRQTLGQGPEFLTYFQNEAQLEKSRLLSDRFSAERPKGSFSTLEIQRTEQGDSAMYLCASEAGGTGELFFGEGSRLTVL.

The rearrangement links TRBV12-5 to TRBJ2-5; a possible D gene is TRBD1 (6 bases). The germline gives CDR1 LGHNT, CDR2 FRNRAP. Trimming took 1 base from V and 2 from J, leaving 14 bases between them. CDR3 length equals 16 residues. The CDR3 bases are TGTGCTAGTGGTTTGGCCCTAGGACAGCCTCAAGAGACCCAGTACTTC. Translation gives CASGLALGQPQETQYF.

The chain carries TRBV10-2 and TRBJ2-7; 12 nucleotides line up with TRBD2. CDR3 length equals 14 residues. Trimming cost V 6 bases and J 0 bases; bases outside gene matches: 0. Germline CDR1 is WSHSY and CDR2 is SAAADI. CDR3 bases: TGCGCCAGCAGGACTAGCGGGAGCTCCTACGAGCAGTACTTC. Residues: CASRTSGSSYEQYF.

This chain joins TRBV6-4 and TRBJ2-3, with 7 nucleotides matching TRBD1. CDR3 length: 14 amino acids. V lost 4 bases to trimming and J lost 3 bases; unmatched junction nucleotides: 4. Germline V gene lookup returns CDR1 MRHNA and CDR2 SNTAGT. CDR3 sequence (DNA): TGTGCCAGCAGTGGAGACAGGGATACAGATACGCAGTATTTT. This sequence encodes CASSGDRDTDTQYF.